Sequencing of this T cell receptor beta chain was carried out in a study of blood T cell repertoires in COVID-19. The overall study: PBMCs, B-cell-depleted T cells, or T cells were the source of the cDNA or gDNA that made up the material.

Sequencing was performed with immunoSEQ multiplex PCR; in TCRdb, only in-frame clones are kept and a portion is missing. This sample has 90,000 to 150,000 clones, with about four fifths found just once. This CDR3 region has 16 residues. Trimming at V came to 0 bases and at J to 2 bases, leaving 7 bases not matched to a gene. Germline V gene data show CDR1 as MNHNY and CDR2 as SVGAGI (reference sequence). The chain uses TRBV6-6 and TRBJ2-7; 7 nucleotides line up with TRBD1. Sequenced: peripheral blood. The sequence came from a woman older than 75 with acute or convalescent COVID-19. The DNA for the CDR3 is TGTGCCAGCAGTTACTCTACCACAGGGGTTGCCTACGAGCAGTACTTC. Its protein is CASSYSTTGVAYEQYF.